The 21 T cell receptor beta chains reported below all come from one sample, sequenced in a study of a mutant IDH1 vaccine in newly diagnosed glioma. Profiling relied on immunoSEQ multiplex PCR, and the TCRdb table lists in-frame clones only, not all of them. Seen here are approximately 92,000 clones, 83% observed once, and the top ten hold roughly 7.1%. Described time point: baseline, week 1 (first vaccination visit). The treatment: pre-vaccination baseline after standard-of-care therapy. The sample consisted of PBMCs, taken from a glioma patient treated with radiotherapy, temozolomide or both. The source is a woman aged 50 to 60 with glioma.

This chain uses TRBV18 with TRBJ1-1; weak D call: TRBD1 (5 bases). The CDR3 extends over 16 amino acids. From germline, CDR1 is KGHSH and CDR2 LQKENI. Trimming removed 3 bases from V and 7 bases from J, with 21 bases in between. CDR3: CASSPGWLGEGNEAFF. The DNA for the CDR3 is TGTGCCAGCTCACCCGGATGGTTGGGCGAGGGGAATGAAGCTTTCTTT.

This rearrangement joins TRBV7-2 to TRBJ1-3; no clear D. This CDR3 has 15 residues. Deletions cut 0 bases from V and 4 bases from J, with 10 bases between. Per the germline V gene, CDR1 is SGHTA and CDR2 is FQGNSA. CDR3 in amino acids: CASSLAQVTGNTIYF. For the CDR3, the DNA is TGTGCCAGCAGCTTAGCGCAGGTGACGGGAAACACCATATATTTT.

This clone was detected only a few times. The genes are TRBV19 and TRBJ1-5; D might be TRBD1 (6 bases). The V end lost 7 bases, the J end lost 2 bases, and 15 bases lay between the germline ends. The CDR3 runs to 15 residues. The germline CDR1 and CDR2 sequences are LNHDA and SQIVND (reference sequence). The CDR3 DNA reads as TGTGCCAGTACAGTACGGGGGGCTGGCAATCAGCCCCAGCATTTT. Translating it yields CASTVRGAGNQPQHF.

This chain links TRBV10-3 with TRBJ2-1, with no clear D. The ends were cut back, 2 bases at V and 9 bases at J, with 14 bases in the middle. There are 14 residues in the CDR3. Per germline, CDR1 ENHRY and CDR2 SYGVKD. The CDR3 spells CAISEMGMVGEQFF. CDR3 DNA: TGTGCCATCAGTGAGATGGGGATGGTTGGTGAGCAGTTCTTC.

The V gene is TRBV7-6, the J gene TRBJ2-1; the match to TRBD1 covers 11 bases. V dropped 5 bases and J dropped 8; count of bases not matched to a gene: 11. The germline V gene encodes CDR1 SGHVS and CDR2 FNYEAQ. This CDR3 is 16 amino acids long. CDR3 sequence reads: CASSTRTGGAGDEQFF. CDR3 in DNA: TGTGCCAGCAGCACCAGGACAGGGGGCGCAGGAGATGAGCAGTTCTTC.

The chain employs TRBV2 and TRBJ1-2; D uncertain. This CDR3 spans 12 amino acids. Trimming stripped 4 bases from V and 8 bases from J, with 11 bases between. Germline assignment: CDR1 SNHLY and CDR2 FYNNEI. The CDR3 spells CASSAAPWGYTF. CDR3 DNA: TGTGCCAGCAGTGCGGCCCCATGGGGCTACACCTTC.

V and J are TRBV5-1 and TRBJ1-6; D not resolved. Germline V gene sequence: CDR1 SGHRS, CDR2 YFSETQ. The CDR3 is 15 amino acids. Trimming pared 0 bases from V and 3 bases from J, leaving 7 bases between. This CDR3 is CASSLEQFYNSPLHF. DNA for the CDR3: TGCGCCAGCAGCTTGGAACAGTTCTATAATTCACCCCTCCACTTT.

J is TRBJ1-5 and V is TRBV7-9; TRBD1 is a possible D gene (6 bases). Germline values: CDR1 SEHNR, CDR2 FQNEAQ (reference sequence). Trimming shortened V by 5 bases and J by 7 bases, and 18 bases separated the two germline ends. CDR3 length: 15 residues. Written as DNA, the CDR3 is TGTGCCAGCAGCGATGGGACAACCGGCGGACAGCCCCAGCATTTT. Its protein is CASSDGTTGGQPQHF.

This chain joins TRBV19 and TRBJ2-1; no definite D call. The V end lost 4 bases, the J end lost 6 bases, and 13 bases lay between the germline ends. Germline values: CDR1 LNHDA, CDR2 SQIVND (reference sequence). CDR3 length: 14 amino acids. The CDR3 region has the DNA TGTGCCAGTAGTAAGGCACAAATCGCCAATGAGCAGTTCTTC. Translation: CASSKAQIANEQFF.

This chain uses TRBV7-2 with TRBJ2-7; TRBD2 matches at 9 bases. The CDR3 is 16 amino acids. The germline CDR1 and CDR2 sequences are SGHTA and FQGNSA. The trim removed 5 bases at V and 10 bases at J, leaving 18 bases unmatched. This chain's CDR3 is CASSDTILAGQRGQYF. Here the CDR3 DNA reads TGTGCCAGCAGCGACACCATCCTAGCGGGACAGCGGGGTCAGTACTTC.

This chain connects TRBV7-9 to TRBJ2-3; TRBD2 matches 15 bases. Losses at the gene ends were 5 bases for V and 5 bases for J; bases not matched to a gene: 2. The germline CDR1 and CDR2 sequences are SEHNR and FQNEAQ (reference sequence). CDR3 length: 15 residues. The CDR3 nucleotides are TGTGCCAGCAGCCTGGGACTAGCGGGGGGAGATACGCAGTATTTT. Protein product: CASSLGLAGGDTQYF.

This clone occurred once. The chain employs TRBV7-2 and TRBJ2-3, with 8 bases matching TRBD2. This CDR3 is built from 16 residues. CDR1 is SGHTA, CDR2 FQGNSA, per germline. The trim removed 4 bases at V and 3 bases at J, leaving 9 bases unmatched. Written as DNA, the CDR3 is TGTGCCAGCAGCTCATCGGGGGGGTTGGTTACAGATACGCAGTATTTT. This sequence encodes CASSSSGGLVTDTQYF.

This chain joins TRBV2 and TRBJ1-2, with D perhaps TRBD1 (6 bases). The V end lost 8 bases, the J end lost 7 bases, and 17 bases lay between the germline ends. The CDR3 is made up of 13 amino acids. CDR1 is SNHLY and CDR2 is FYNNEI in the germline V gene. CDR3 nucleotide sequence: TGTGCCAGCTACGGGGGGGCTGAGGGTGGCTACACCTTC. It is translated as CASYGGAEGGYTF.

The chain uses TRBV5-6 and TRBJ2-3; 10 bases are a match to TRBD2. The CDR3 is 16 residues long. Germline CDR1 reads SGHDT; CDR2 reads YYEEEE. J lost 2 bases, V lost 2 bases, and 5 bases had no gene match. CDR3 nucleotide sequence: TGTGCCAGCAGCTTAGAAACTAGCGGGGCCACAGATACGCAGTATTTT. Translation: CASSLETSGATDTQYF.

The V and J genes are TRBV30 and TRBJ2-5; TRBD2 is a possible D gene (6 bases). CDR3 length: 17 residues. The V gene lost 1 base and the J gene lost 5 bases, with 23 bases spanning the gap. CDR1 is GTSNPN and CDR2 is SVGIG in the germline V gene (reference sequence). CDR3 bases: TGTGCCTGGAGTGAGTGGGGAAGTAGCGGCTACGGGGAGACCCAGTACTTC. Translating gives CAWSEWGSSGYGETQYF.

The chain uses TRBV9 and TRBJ2-3; D may correspond to TRBD1 or TRBD2 (5 bases each). The CDR3 contains 15 residues. V lost 1 base, J lost 0 bases, and 9 bases lay in between. The germline V gene encodes CDR1 SGDLS and CDR2 YYNGEE. The CDR3 sequence: CASSVSWDSTDTQYF. DNA of the CDR3: TGTGCCAGCAGCGTAAGTTGGGACAGCACAGATACGCAGTATTTT.

The chain's CDR3 is CASSLSGRNTEAFF. CDR3 nucleotides: TGCGCCAGCAGCTTGTCAGGGAGGAACACTGAAGCTTTCTTT. The rearrangement links TRBV5-1 to TRBJ1-1; possible D gene TRBD1, 5 bases. The CDR3 loop spans 14 amino acids. Germline assignment: CDR1 SGHRS and CDR2 YFSETQ. Trimming left V 1 base short and J 1 base short, with 8 bases between.

The J gene is TRBJ2-7, the V gene TRBV28, with 8 bases identical to TRBD2. Trimming removed 3 bases from V and 9 bases from J; junction bases left unmatched: 13. Germline assignment: CDR1 MDHEN and CDR2 SYDVKM. The length of the CDR3 is 15 residues. The CDR3 is CASSFGRGAFSPQYF. The CDR3 DNA reads TGTGCCAGCAGTTTTGGGCGGGGGGCCTTCTCTCCGCAGTACTTC.

The chain recombines TRBV7-8 with TRBJ1-1; D remains ambiguous. Trimming took off 2 bases at V and 1 base at J, with 11 bases between the two ends. The CDR3 runs to 15 residues. Germline CDR1 and CDR2: SGHVS and FQNEAQ. CDR3 DNA: TGTGCCAGCAGCTTAACGACGGCAGGGAACACTGAAGCTTTCTTT. Protein sequence: CASSLTTAGNTEAFF.

The chain uses TRBV4-1 and TRBJ2-7, with D perhaps TRBD1 (5 bases). Trimming took 1 base from V and 5 from J, leaving 12 bases between them. Germline V CDR1 and CDR2: MGHRA, YSYEKL. This CDR3 is built from 14 residues. The CDR3, as DNA: TGCGCCAGCAGCCAAGTAGGGGTGCTAGACGAGCAGTACTTC. Its translation: CASSQVGVLDEQYF.

This clone has a handful of counts. This rearrangement joins TRBV7-6 to TRBJ1-2; 9 nucleotides line up with TRBD1. Germline V gene data show CDR1 as SGHVS and CDR2 as FNYEAQ. V dropped 0 bases and J dropped 0; count of bases not matched to a gene: 8. CDR3 length equals 18 residues. The CDR3 loop is CASSLAPSGQGTNYGYTF. The CDR3 DNA is TGTGCCAGCAGCTTAGCGCCTTCGGGACAGGGAACTAACTATGGCTACACCTTC.